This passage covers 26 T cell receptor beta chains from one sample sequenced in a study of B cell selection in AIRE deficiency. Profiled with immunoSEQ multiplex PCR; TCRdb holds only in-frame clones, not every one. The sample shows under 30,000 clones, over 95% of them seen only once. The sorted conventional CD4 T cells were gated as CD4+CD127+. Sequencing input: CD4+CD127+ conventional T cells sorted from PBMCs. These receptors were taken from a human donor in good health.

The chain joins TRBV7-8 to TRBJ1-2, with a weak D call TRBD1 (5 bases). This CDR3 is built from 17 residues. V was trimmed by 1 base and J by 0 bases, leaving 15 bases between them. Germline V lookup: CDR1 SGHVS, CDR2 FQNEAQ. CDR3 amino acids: CASSLGAGTPTNYGYTF. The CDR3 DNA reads TGTGCCAGCAGCTTAGGTGCGGGGACTCCGACTAACTATGGCTACACCTTC.

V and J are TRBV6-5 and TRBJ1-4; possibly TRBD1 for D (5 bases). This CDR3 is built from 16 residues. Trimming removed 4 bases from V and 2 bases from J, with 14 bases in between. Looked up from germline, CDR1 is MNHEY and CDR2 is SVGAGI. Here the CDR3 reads CASSSAGLRTNEKLFF. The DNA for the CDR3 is TGTGCCAGCAGTTCGGCGGGACTGAGGACTAATGAAAAACTGTTTTTT.

The CDR3 DNA reads as TGTGCCAGCAGCTTAAAAGGGCTAGCGATCGCCGGGGAGCTGTTTTTT. Translating gives CASSLKGLAIAGELFF. The chain is built from TRBV11-2 and TRBJ2-2; D perhaps matches TRBD2 (6 bases). Germline lookup yields CDR1 SGHAT and CDR2 FQNNGV. This CDR3 is built from 16 residues. V shed 2 bases and J shed 6 bases, with 16 bases lying between them.

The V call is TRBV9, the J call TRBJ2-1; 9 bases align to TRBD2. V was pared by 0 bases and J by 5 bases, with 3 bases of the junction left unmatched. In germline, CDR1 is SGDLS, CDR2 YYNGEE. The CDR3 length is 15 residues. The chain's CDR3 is CASSVEASGNNEQFF. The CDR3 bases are TGTGCCAGCAGCGTAGAGGCTAGCGGGAACAATGAGCAGTTCTTC.

Here the CDR3 DNA reads TGTGCCTCGTCAGAGTTCACAGATACGCAGTATTTT. Residues: CASSEFTDTQYF. The V gene is TRBV19, the J gene TRBJ2-3; D remains unclear. The CDR3 is 12 residues long. Germline-derived CDR1 and CDR2 are LNHDA and SQIVND (reference sequence). Trimming took 11 bases from V and 2 from J, leaving 11 bases between them.

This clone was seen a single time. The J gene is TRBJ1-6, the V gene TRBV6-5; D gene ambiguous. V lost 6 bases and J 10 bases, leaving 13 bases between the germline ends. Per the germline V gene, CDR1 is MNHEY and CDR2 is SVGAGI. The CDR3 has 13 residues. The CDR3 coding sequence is TGTGCCAGCAGCCCATCCCAGTCCTCACCCCTCCACTTT. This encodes CASSPSQSSPLHF.

The CDR3 reads CASSPPGPGPSYGYTF. CDR3 DNA: TGTGCCAGCAGTCCCCCGGGCCCGGGGCCGAGCTATGGCTACACCTTC. The chain carries TRBV28 and TRBJ1-2; weak D call: TRBD1 (5 bases). The germline CDR1 and CDR2 sequences are MDHEN and SYDVKM. CDR3 length: 16 amino acids. V was shortened by 5 bases and J by 4 bases, with 20 bases between the two germline ends.

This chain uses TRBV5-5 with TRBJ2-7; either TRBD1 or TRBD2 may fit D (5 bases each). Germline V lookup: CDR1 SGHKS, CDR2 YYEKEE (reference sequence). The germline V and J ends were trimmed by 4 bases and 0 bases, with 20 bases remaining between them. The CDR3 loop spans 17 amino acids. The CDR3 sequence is CASSQEKGSLHSYEQYF. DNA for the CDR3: TGTGCCAGCAGCCAAGAGAAGGGGAGTCTTCACTCCTACGAGCAGTACTTC.

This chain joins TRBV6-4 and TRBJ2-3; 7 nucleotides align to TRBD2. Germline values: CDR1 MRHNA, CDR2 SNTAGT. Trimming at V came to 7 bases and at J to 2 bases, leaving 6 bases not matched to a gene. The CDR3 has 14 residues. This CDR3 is CASKASGVTDTQYF. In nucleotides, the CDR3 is TGTGCCAGCAAGGCTAGCGGTGTCACAGATACGCAGTATTTT.

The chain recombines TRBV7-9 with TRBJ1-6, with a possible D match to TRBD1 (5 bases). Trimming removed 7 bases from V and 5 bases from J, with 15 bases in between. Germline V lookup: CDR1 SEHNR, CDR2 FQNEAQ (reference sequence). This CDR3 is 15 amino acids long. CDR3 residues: CASTLDSMNNSPLHF. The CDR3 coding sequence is TGTGCCAGCACCCTCGACAGCATGAATAATTCACCCCTCCACTTT.

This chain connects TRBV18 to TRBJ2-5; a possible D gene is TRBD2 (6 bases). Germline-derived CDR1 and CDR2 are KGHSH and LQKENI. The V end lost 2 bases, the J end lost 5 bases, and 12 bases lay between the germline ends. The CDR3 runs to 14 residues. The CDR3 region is CASSPAGSLETQYF. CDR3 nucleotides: TGTGCCAGCTCACCAGCGGGATCGTTGGAGACCCAGTACTTC.

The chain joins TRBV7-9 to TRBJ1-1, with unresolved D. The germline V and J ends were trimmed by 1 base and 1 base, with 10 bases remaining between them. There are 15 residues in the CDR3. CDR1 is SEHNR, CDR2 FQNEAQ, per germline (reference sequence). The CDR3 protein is CASSLVGRPNTEAFF. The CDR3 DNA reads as TGTGCCAGCAGCTTAGTTGGGAGACCGAACACTGAAGCTTTCTTT.

CDR3 DNA sequence: TGTGCCAGCAGTCCTATCACGGATACGCAGTATTTT. This codes for CASSPITDTQYF. The chain joins TRBV7-9 to TRBJ2-3; D unresolved. V was trimmed by 6 bases and J by 6 bases, leaving 10 bases between them. Germline V gene data show CDR1 as SEHNR and CDR2 as FQNEAQ (reference sequence). This CDR3 has 12 amino acids.

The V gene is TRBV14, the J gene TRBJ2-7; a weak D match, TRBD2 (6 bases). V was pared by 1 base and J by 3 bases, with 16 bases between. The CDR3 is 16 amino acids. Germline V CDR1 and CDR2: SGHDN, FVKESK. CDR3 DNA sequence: TGTGCCAGCAGCCAAGTACCCGGGACTCGTGACTACGAGCAGTACTTC. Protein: CASSQVPGTRDYEQYF.

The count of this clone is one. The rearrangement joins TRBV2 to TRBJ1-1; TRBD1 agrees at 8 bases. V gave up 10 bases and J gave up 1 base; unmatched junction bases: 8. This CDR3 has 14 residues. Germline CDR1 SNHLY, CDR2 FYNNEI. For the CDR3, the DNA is TGTGCCACCACCAAGGACAGGGCGAACACTGAAGCTTTCTTT. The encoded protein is CATTKDRANTEAFF.

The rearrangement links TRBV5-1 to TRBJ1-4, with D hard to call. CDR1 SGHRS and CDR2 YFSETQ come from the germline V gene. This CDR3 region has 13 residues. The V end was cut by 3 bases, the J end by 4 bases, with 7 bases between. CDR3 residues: CASSSDINEKLFF. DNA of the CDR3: TGCGCCAGCAGCTCGGATATTAATGAAAAACTGTTTTTT.

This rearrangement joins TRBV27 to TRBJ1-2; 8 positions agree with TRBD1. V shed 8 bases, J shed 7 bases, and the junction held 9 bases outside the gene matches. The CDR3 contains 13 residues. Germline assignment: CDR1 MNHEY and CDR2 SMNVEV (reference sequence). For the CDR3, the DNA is TGTGCCAGCCGTCCGACAGGGGTTGGTGGCTACACCTTC. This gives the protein CASRPTGVGGYTF.

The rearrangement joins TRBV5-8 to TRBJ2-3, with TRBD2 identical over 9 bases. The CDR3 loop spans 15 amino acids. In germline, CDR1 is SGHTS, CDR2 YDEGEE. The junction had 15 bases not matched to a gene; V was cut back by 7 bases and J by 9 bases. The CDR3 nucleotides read TGTGCCAGCGGCCCGGGACTAGCAATAAGATGGACGCAGTATTTT. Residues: CASGPGLAIRWTQYF.

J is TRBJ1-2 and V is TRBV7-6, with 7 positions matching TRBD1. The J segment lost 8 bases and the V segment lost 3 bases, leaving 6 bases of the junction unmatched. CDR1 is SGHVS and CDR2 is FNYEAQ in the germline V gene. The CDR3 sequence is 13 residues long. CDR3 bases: TGTGCCAGCAGCTTCCGGGACAGCAGGGGCTACACCTTC. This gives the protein CASSFRDSRGYTF.

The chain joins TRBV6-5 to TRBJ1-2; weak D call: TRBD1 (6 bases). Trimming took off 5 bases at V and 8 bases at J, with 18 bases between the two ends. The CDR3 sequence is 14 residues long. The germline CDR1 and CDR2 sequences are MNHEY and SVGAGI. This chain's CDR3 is CASSTYGGAGGYTF. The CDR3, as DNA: TGTGCCAGCAGTACCTACGGGGGGGCTGGCGGCTACACCTTC.

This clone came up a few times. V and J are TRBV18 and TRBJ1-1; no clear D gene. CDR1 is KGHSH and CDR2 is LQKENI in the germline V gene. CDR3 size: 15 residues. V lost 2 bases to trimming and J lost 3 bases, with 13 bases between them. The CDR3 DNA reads TGTGCCAGCTCACCAACGTCGGGAACTCACACTGAAGCTTTCTTT. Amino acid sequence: CASSPTSGTHTEAFF.

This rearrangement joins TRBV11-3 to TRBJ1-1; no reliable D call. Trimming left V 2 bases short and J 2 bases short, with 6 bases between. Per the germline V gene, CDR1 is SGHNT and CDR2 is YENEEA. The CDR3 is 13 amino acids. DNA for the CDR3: TGTGCCAGCAGCTTAAATCAAAACACTGAAGCTTTCTTT. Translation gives CASSLNQNTEAFF.

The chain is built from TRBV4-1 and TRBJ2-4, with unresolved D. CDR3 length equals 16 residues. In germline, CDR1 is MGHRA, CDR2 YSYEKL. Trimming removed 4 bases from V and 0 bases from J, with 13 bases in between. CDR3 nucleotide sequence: TGCGCCAGCAGCCCGACCACCCTACTAGCCAAAAACATTCAGTACTTC. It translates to CASSPTTLLAKNIQYF.

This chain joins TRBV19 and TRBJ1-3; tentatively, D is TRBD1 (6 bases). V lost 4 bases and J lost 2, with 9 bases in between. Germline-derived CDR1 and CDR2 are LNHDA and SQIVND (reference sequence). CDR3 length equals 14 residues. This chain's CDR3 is CASSTRGPGNTIYF. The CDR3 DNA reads TGTGCCAGTAGTACCAGGGGACCTGGAAACACCATATATTTT. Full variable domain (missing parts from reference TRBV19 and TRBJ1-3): DGGITQSPKYLFRKEGQNVTLSCEQNLNHDAMYWYRQDPGQGLRLIYYSQIVNDFQKGDIAEGYSVSREKKESFPLTVTSAQKNPTAFYLCASSTRGPGNTIYFGEGSWLTVV.

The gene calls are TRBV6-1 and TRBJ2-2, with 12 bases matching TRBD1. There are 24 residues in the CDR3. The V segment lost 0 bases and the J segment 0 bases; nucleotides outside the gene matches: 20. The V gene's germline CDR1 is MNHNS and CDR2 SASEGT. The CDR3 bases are TGTGCCAGCAGTGAAGCTCGGCGGATATTGTTTCGGGACAGGGGGCGAACGAACACCGGGGAGCTGTTTTTT. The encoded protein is CASSEARRILFRDRGRTNTGELFF.

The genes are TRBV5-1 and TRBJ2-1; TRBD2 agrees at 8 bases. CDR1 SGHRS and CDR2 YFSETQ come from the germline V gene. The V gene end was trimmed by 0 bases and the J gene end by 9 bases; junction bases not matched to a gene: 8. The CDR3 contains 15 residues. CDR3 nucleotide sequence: TGCGCCAGCAGCTTGGGGTCTAGCGGGTATAGTGAGCAGTTCTTC. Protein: CASSLGSSGYSEQFF.